Sequencing of this T cell receptor (beta chain) was carried out in a study of blood T cell repertoires in COVID-19. About the study: Collection of acute and convalescent COVID-19 samples took place in the United States, Italy and Spain. T cells, B-cell-depleted T cells, or PBMCs supplied cDNA or gDNA.

As originally analysed: Amplification of reference gene primers provided the estimated nucleated cell counts. Sequencing used immunoSEQ multiplex PCR; TCRdb keeps in-frame clones, though not all of them. V, J and clone size reflect that table, while D and trimming were determined from the DNA. This sample yields over 250,000 clones, of which 65% to 90% are seen a single time; 10% to 15% belongs to the top ten. This clonotype was obtained from a human donor in a cohort sampled during active COVID-19. The material sequenced was peripheral blood.

The CDR3 DNA sequence: TGCGCCAGCAGACCGACTAGCGGGAGGACCGGGGAGCTGTTTTTT. Translated, it gives CASRPTSGRTGELFF. The rearrangement uses TRBV4-1 and TRBJ2-2; 13 positions match TRBD2. The germline V gene encodes CDR1 MGHRA and CDR2 YSYEKL. This CDR3 spans 15 amino acids. The V segment lost 6 bases and the J segment 5 bases; nucleotides outside the gene matches: 3.